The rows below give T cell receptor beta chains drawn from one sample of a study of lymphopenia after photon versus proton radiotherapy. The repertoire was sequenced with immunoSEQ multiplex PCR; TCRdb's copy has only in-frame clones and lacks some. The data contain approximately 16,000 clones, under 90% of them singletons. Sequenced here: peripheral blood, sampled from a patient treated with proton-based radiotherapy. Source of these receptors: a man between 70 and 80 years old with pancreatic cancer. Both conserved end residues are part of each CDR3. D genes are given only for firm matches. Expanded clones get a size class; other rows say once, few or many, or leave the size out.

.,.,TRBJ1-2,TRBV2,TGTGCCAGCAGTCCAGTGTTAGCTAACTATGGCTACACCTTC,CASSPVLANYGYTF
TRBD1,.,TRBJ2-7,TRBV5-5,TGTGCCAGCAGCTTAGGGACAGGGATTCCCTACGAGCAGTACTTC,CASSLGTGIPYEQYF
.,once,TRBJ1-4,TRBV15,TGTGCCACCAGCAAGACTACCCCTTATGAAAAACTGTTTTTT,CATSKTTPYEKLFF
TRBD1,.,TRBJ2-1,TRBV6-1,TGTGCCAGCAGTGAAGCCTTTGGGACAGGGGGTGGGAATGAGCAGTTCTTC,CASSEAFGTGGGNEQFF
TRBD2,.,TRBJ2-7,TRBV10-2,TGCGCCAGCAGTGATGTGGGGAGGGTCAACGAGCAGTACTTC,CASSDVGRVNEQYF
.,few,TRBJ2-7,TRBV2,TGTGCCAGCAACGAGGGGAAGTACGAGCAGTACTTC,CASNEGKYEQYF
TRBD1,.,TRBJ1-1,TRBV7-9,TGTGCCAGCAGCTTAGCACAGGGGGTGGCTGAAGCTTTCTTT,CASSLAQGVAEAFF
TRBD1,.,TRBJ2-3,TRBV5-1,TGCGCCAGCAGCTTGGCCGGGACAGGGGGAGTGAGGCCGCAGTATTTT,CASSLAGTGGVRPQYF
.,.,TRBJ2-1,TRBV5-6,TGTGCCAGCAGGGGAGGACAGTCCTACAATGAGCAGTTCTTC,CASRGGQSYNEQFF
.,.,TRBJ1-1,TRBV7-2,TGTGCCAGCAGCTTAGCGGGCGGCAACACTGAAGCTTTCTTT,CASSLAGGNTEAFF
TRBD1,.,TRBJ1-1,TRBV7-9,TGTGCCAGCAGCTTCCCGGTAAGGGGGCCTGAAGCTTTCTTT,CASSFPVRGPEAFF
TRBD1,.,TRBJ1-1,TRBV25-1,TGTGCCAGCACCTGGACAGGGGGCACTGAAGCTTTCTTT,CASTWTGGTEAFF
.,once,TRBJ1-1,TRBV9,TGTGCCAGCAGCGTAGTACGAGAGAACACTGAAGCTTTCTTT,CASSVVRENTEAFF
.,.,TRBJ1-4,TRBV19,TGTGCCAGTAGTAGGGTGCAGACTGGGGAAAAACTGTTTTTT,CASSRVQTGEKLFF
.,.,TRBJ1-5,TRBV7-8,TGTGCCAGCAGCGCGGGAAGAGATCAGCCCCAGCATTTT,CASSAGRDQPQHF
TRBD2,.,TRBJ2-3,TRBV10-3,TGTGCCATCAGTGGTAAGGGAGGGTCCTCTAGCACAGATACGCAGTATTTT,CAISGKGGSSSTDTQYF
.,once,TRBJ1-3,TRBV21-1,TGTGCCAGCAGCCGACGAAGGCACTCTGGAAACACCATATATTTT,CASSRRRHSGNTIYF
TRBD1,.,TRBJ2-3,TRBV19,TGTGCCAGTTCAACAGGGGCTTGGGCAGATACGCAGTATTTT,CASSTGAWADTQYF
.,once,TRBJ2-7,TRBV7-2,TGTGCCAGCAGCCTAGGGGGGGCAGGGGCCTTAGACGAGCAGTACTTC,CASSLGGAGALDEQYF
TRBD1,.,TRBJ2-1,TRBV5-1,TGCGCCAGCAGCACTGGACAGGGATCGTCCTACAATGAGCAGTTCTTC,CASSTGQGSSYNEQFF
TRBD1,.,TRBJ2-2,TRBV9,TGTGCCAGCAGCGGACCCCAGGGGGTTAGCGGGGAGCTGTTTTTT,CASSGPQGVSGELFF
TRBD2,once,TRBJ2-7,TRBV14,TGTGCCAGCAGCCCCGGGAGGACTAGCGGAAACTACGAGCAGTACTTC,CASSPGRTSGNYEQYF
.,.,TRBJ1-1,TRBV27,TGTGCCAGCATGGAGGGGAACACTGAAGCTTTCTTT,CASMEGNTEAFF
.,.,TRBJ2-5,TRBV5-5,TGTGCCAGCAGCTTGGAGGGGTTCGCAGACCAAGAGACCCAGTACTTC,CASSLEGFADQETQYF
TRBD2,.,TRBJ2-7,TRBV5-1,TGCGCCAGCAGCGCCTGGACTAGCGGGAGGGCCGATTCCAACGAGCAGTACTTC,CASSAWTSGRADSNEQYF
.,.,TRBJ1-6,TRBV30,TGTGCCTGGAGTACGGCTGGGTCACCCCTCCACTTT,CAWSTAGSPLHF
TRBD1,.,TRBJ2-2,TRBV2,TGTGCCAGCAGAGACAGGGGTCATGGCACCGGGGAGCTGTTTTTT,CASRDRGHGTGELFF
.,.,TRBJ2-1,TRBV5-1,TGCGCCAGCAGCTTTGGGACCGAGGGGGTATACAATGAGCAGTTCTTC,CASSFGTEGVYNEQFF
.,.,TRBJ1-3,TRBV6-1,TGTGCCAGTCAAACTGGGGGGCGAAGTACATTTACCATATATTTT,CASQTGGRSTFTIYF
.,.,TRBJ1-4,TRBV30,TGTGCCTGGAGTACAAACTCGAATGAAAAACTGTTTTTT,CAWSTNSNEKLFF
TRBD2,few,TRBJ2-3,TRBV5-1,TGCGCCAGCAGCTTGGCCGCTAGACTAGCGGGGGGGGCAGATACGCAGTATTTT,CASSLAARLAGGADTQYF
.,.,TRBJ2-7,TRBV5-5,TGTGCCAGCAGCTTTGGGACGGGGACCTACGAGCAGTACTTC,CASSFGTGTYEQYF
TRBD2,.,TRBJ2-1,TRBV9,TGTGCCAGCAGCGTAGGGGTAGCGGGGTTCAATGAGCAGTTCTTC,CASSVGVAGFNEQFF
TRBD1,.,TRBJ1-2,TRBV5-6,TGTGCCAGCAGCCGGGGACAGGGGGCGTCTGGCTACACCTTC,CASSRGQGASGYTF
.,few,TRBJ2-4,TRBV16,TGTGCCAGCAGCCAATCCGGATCGGGAAACATTCAGTACTTC,CASSQSGSGNIQYF
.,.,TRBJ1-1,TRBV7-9,TGTGCCAGCAGCTTAGGAGGGGGGAACACTGAAGCTTTCTTT,CASSLGGGNTEAFF
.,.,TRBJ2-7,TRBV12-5,TGTGCTAGTGGTACGTGGGTCGAGCAGTACTTC,CASGTWVEQYF
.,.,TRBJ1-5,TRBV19,TGTGCCAGTAGTATACCCGGAAGCAATCAGCCCCAGCATTTT,CASSIPGSNQPQHF
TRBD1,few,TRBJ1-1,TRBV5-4,TGTGCCAGCAGCGTCGGACAGGGGGCGGCGAGCACTGAAGCTTTCTTT,CASSVGQGAASTEAFF
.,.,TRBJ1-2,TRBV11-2,TGTGCCAGCAGCTTGGAGTCAGCCCTCTATGGCTACACCTTC,CASSLESALYGYTF
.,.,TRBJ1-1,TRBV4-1,TGCGCCAGCAGCCAAGTTCCGGGGTCGGGAACTGAAGCTTTCTTT,CASSQVPGSGTEAFF
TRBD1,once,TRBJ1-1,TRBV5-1,TGCGCCAGCAGCTTGCCCGGACAGGGTAAATCTGAAGCTTTCTTT,CASSLPGQGKSEAFF
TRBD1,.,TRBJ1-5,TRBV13,TGTGCCAGCAGCTTCGGGACAGGGGACAATCAGCCCCAGCATTTT,CASSFGTGDNQPQHF
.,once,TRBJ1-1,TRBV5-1,TGCGCCAGCAGCTTTACGCAGGGAAGTGCTGAAGCTTTCTTT,CASSFTQGSAEAFF
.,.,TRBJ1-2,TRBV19,TGTGCCAGTAGTGTCGGGGGTTATGGCTACACCTTC,CASSVGGYGYTF
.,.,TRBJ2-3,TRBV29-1,TGCAGCGTTGGTACGGTTAGTGCAGATACGCAGTATTTT,CSVGTVSADTQYF
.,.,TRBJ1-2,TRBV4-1,TGCGCCAGCAGCCAAGATCAGGGGAGGTATGGCTACACCTTC,CASSQDQGRYGYTF
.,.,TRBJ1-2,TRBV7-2,TGTGCCAGCAGCCCCACTTGGGCAGGGGTCGATGGCTACACCTTC,CASSPTWAGVDGYTF
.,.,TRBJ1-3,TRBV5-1,TGCGCCAGCAGCTTGGACCCAGCTGGAAACACCATATATTTT,CASSLDPAGNTIYF
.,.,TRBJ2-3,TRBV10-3,TGTGCCTCCCAGCAAGCTCAGAGCACAGATACGCAGTATTTT,CASQQAQSTDTQYF
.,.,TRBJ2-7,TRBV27,TGTGCCAGCAGTCCTCAACAGGGTCGCTCCTACGAGCAGTACTTC,CASSPQQGRSYEQYF
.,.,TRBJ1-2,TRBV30,TGTGCCTGGAGTGTGACGGGTAATGAGGGCTACACCTTC,CAWSVTGNEGYTF
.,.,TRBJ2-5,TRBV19,TGTGCCAGTAGTAGTCGGAACACCCGGGAGACCCAGTACTTC,CASSSRNTRETQYF
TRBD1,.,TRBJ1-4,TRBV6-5,TGTGCCAGCAGTTACCTAAGCAGGGGGAATGAAAAACTGTTTTTT,CASSYLSRGNEKLFF
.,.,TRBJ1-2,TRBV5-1,TGCGCCAGCAGCGCGGCCCAGGGATTAGGCTATGGCTACACCTTC,CASSAAQGLGYGYTF
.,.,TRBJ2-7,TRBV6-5,TGTGCCAGCAGACGTACGCGGTCCAACGAGCAGTACTTC,CASRRTRSNEQYF
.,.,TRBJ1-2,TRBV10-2,TGCGCCAGCAGTGAGTCCGGCTTGAATGGCCACACCTTC,CASSESGLNGHTF
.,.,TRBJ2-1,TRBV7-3,TGTGCCAGCAGCCCCTACAATGAGCAGTTCTTC,CASSPYNEQFF
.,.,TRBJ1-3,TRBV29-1,TGCAGCGTTGGCCGTGAAACTGGAAACACCATATATTTT,CSVGRETGNTIYF